Listed here are 30 T cell receptor beta chains from one sample, sequenced in a study of blood T cell repertoires in COVID-19. Assay used: immunoSEQ multiplex PCR; TCRdb lists only in-frame clones, some missing. The sample carries about 84,000 clones, 60% to 75% recorded once. The sequenced sample was peripheral blood. The receptors were gathered from a man between 50 and 59 years old with active or convalescent COVID-19.

This chain links TRBV7-3 with TRBJ2-5; possibly TRBD2 for D (5 bases). Germline CDR1 is SGHTA and CDR2 is FQGTGA. Trimming removed 5 bases at V and 1 base at J, with 11 bases between. This CDR3 comprises 14 residues. This chain's CDR3 is CASSPGGFQETQYF. The CDR3 DNA sequence: TGTGCCAGCAGCCCCGGCGGGTTCCAAGAGACCCAGTACTTC.

The rearrangement uses TRBV19 and TRBJ2-3; 8 bases match TRBD2. Trimming removed 9 bases from V and 0 bases from J; junction bases left unmatched: 8. The CDR3 runs 15 residues. Germline V lookup: CDR1 LNHDA, CDR2 SQIVND (reference sequence). The CDR3 spells CASRSGGQSTDTQYF. In DNA, the CDR3 is TGTGCCAGCAGAAGCGGGGGCCAAAGCACAGATACGCAGTATTTT.

The chain joins TRBV7-9 to TRBJ2-7, with 7 bases aligning to TRBD1. With V trimmed by 1 base and J by 3 bases, 3 bases remained unmatched. CDR1 SEHNR and CDR2 FQNEAQ come from the germline V gene (reference sequence). The CDR3 sequence is 14 residues long. The CDR3 reads CASSLVGQIYEQYF. Written as DNA, the CDR3 is TGTGCCAGCAGCTTAGTGGGACAGATCTACGAGCAGTACTTC.

The chain is built from TRBV6-4 and TRBJ1-4, with 8 bases aligning to TRBD1. This CDR3 is 18 amino acids long. The germline V gene encodes CDR1 MRHNA and CDR2 SNTAGT. Trimming removed 1 base from V and 8 bases from J; junction bases left unmatched: 15. The CDR3 sequence: CASSDCDRGSSKMEKLFF. In DNA, the CDR3 is TGTGCCAGCAGTGACTGTGACAGGGGTTCGTCAAAAATGGAAAAACTGTTTTTT.

This clone was recorded a few times. V gene TRBV10-3 combines with J gene TRBJ1-3; D may be TRBD1 (6 bases). Trimming removed 10 bases at V and 4 bases at J, with 11 bases between. The CDR3 is 12 amino acids. Germline CDR1 ENHRY, CDR2 SYGVKD. The CDR3 is CASGQSGNTIYF. CDR3 coding DNA: TGTGCCAGCGGACAGAGCGGAAACACCATATATTTT.

This clone was counted once. The V call is TRBV2, the J call TRBJ1-2; possibly TRBD1 for D (6 bases). Germline CDR1 reads SNHLY; CDR2 reads FYNNEI. The CDR3 has 14 residues. Trimming removed 3 bases from V and 3 bases from J, with 11 bases in between. CDR3 bases: TGTGCCAGCAGTGACTTACAGGGCCACTATGGCTACACCTTC. Translated: CASSDLQGHYGYTF.

The V call is TRBV6-6, the J call TRBJ2-6; D gene unclear. Deletions cut 7 bases from V and 0 bases from J, with 10 bases between. This CDR3 spans 15 amino acids. From germline, CDR1 is MNHNY and CDR2 SVGAGI (reference sequence). CDR3 sequence: CASNSPSSGANVLTF. In nucleotides, the CDR3 is TGTGCCAGCAACAGCCCGAGCTCTGGGGCCAACGTCCTGACTTTC.

The sample holds a few counts of this clone. The genes are TRBV27 and TRBJ1-5; D possibly corresponds to TRBD1 (5 bases). The CDR3 runs 13 residues. V lost 11 bases and J lost 4, with 15 bases in between. Per the germline V gene, CDR1 is MNHEY and CDR2 is SMNVEV (reference sequence). In DNA, the CDR3 is TGTGCCCGGGGAGGTGGGGGGAATCAGCCCCAGCATTTT. It translates to CARGGGGNQPQHF.

The V and J genes are TRBV15 and TRBJ1-5; the match to TRBD1 covers 9 bases. There are 14 residues in the CDR3. Trimming cost V 5 bases and J 10 bases; bases outside gene matches: 9. Germline V gene data show CDR1 as LNHNV and CDR2 as YYDKDF (reference sequence). CDR3 region: CATSHDRGVGPQHF. CDR3 DNA: TGTGCCACCAGCCACGACAGGGGGGTCGGTCCCCAGCATTTT.

The chain recombines TRBV6-5 with TRBJ2-5; 10 nucleotides agree with TRBD2. This CDR3 spans 15 amino acids. The J segment lost 5 bases and the V segment lost 7 bases, leaving 10 bases of the junction unmatched. Germline CDR1 and CDR2: MNHEY and SVGAGI. CDR3 bases: TGTGCCAGCAATCCAGCGGGGGGGCCGCGGGAGACCCAGTACTTC. Its translation: CASNPAGGPRETQYF.

The CDR3 loop reads CASSIGGPDYGYTF. CDR3 nucleotide sequence: TGTGCCAGTAGTATAGGGGGGCCCGACTATGGCTACACCTTC. This chain joins TRBV19 and TRBJ1-2; D is perhaps TRBD1 (6 bases). The CDR3 consists of 14 residues. The V and J ends lost 1 base and 3 bases respectively, with 9 bases between them. Per the germline V gene, CDR1 is LNHDA and CDR2 is SQIVND (reference sequence).

This chain joins TRBV10-2 and TRBJ2-5; 9 bases map to TRBD1. The V segment lost 6 bases and the J segment 5 bases; nucleotides outside the gene matches: 1. Germline loops: CDR1 WSHSY, CDR2 SAAADI. This CDR3 region has 12 residues. The CDR3: CASRQGAETQYF. The CDR3 DNA sequence: TGCGCCAGCAGACAGGGGGCCGAGACCCAGTACTTC.

The chain uses TRBV5-1 and TRBJ1-2, with D possibly matching TRBD1 (6 bases). The CDR3 loop spans 13 amino acids. The germline CDR1 and CDR2 sequences are SGHRS and YFSETQ. Trimming removed 1 base at V and 5 bases at J, with 9 bases between. The chain's CDR3 is CASSLLQGYGYTF. As DNA, the CDR3 is TGCGCCAGCAGCTTGCTACAGGGATATGGCTACACCTTC.

For the CDR3, the DNA is TGTGCCAGCAGTTTACGACGGACGAGGGATGAGCAGTTCTTC. Translating it yields CASSLRRTRDEQFF. The rearrangement uses TRBV27 and TRBJ2-1, with a possible D match to TRBD2 (5 bases). CDR1 is MNHEY, CDR2 SMNVEV, per germline (reference sequence). The CDR3 length is 14 residues. The ends were cut back, 2 bases at V and 8 bases at J, with 13 bases in the middle.

This clone was observed once. The chain uses TRBV19 and TRBJ2-1; 16 bases fit TRBD2. Germline V gene lookup returns CDR1 LNHDA and CDR2 SQIVND (reference sequence). The V gene end was trimmed by 10 bases and the J gene end by 2 bases; junction bases not matched to a gene: 5. CDR3 size: 16 residues. For the CDR3, the DNA is TGTGCCACCATGGGACTAGCGGGGGGGCCCTACAATGAGCAGTTCTTC. Translation: CATMGLAGGPYNEQFF.

The V gene is TRBV29-1, the J gene TRBJ1-1, with TRBD1 matching 9 bases. The CDR3 extends over 12 amino acids. Germline CDR1 and CDR2: SQVTM and ANQGSEA. The trim removed 5 bases at V and 6 bases at J, leaving 4 bases unmatched. CDR3 amino acids: CSVLQGAAEAFF. The CDR3 DNA sequence: TGCAGCGTTCTACAGGGGGCCGCTGAAGCTTTCTTT.

There are many counts of this clone. The gene calls are TRBV3-1 (or the pseudogene TRBV3-2) and TRBJ2-3; possibly TRBD1 for D (5 bases). V was trimmed by 4 bases and J by 4 bases, leaving 18 bases between them. In germline, CDR1 is LGHDT, CDR2 YNNKEL (reference sequence). The length of the CDR3 is 16 residues. In DNA, the CDR3 is TGTGCCAGCAGCCCGATTCTTGGGGCCGTCGCAGATACGCAGTATTTT. Translated, it gives CASSPILGAVADTQYF.

V gene TRBV19 combines with J gene TRBJ2-1; no definite D call. V was pared by 4 bases and J by 4 bases, with 14 bases between. The CDR3 loop spans 15 amino acids. Germline CDR1 LNHDA, CDR2 SQIVND (reference sequence). This chain's CDR3 is CASSSLFGSYNEQFF. CDR3 in DNA: TGTGCCAGTAGTAGCCTATTCGGGTCATACAATGAGCAGTTCTTC.

J is TRBJ1-2 and V is TRBV6-1, with D possibly TRBD1 on 5 matching bases. The CDR3 runs 14 residues. The ends were cut back, 2 bases at V and 6 bases at J, with 13 bases in the middle. Germline CDR1 MNHNS, CDR2 SASEGT. The chain's CDR3 is CASSERRGEDGYTF. CDR3 DNA sequence: TGTGCCAGCAGTGAAAGGCGGGGGGAGGATGGCTACACCTTC.

The J gene is TRBJ1-1, the V gene TRBV7-2, with a weak D call TRBD1 (5 bases). The CDR3 is 16 amino acids. CDR1 is SGHTA and CDR2 is FQGNSA in the germline V gene. The V end lost 5 bases, the J end lost 4 bases, and 20 bases lay between the germline ends. This CDR3 reads CASSPSRGDGSTEAFF. For the CDR3, the DNA is TGTGCCAGCAGCCCAAGCCGGGGGGACGGGTCCACTGAAGCTTTCTTT.

J is TRBJ1-2 and V is TRBV7-8, with 9 bases matching TRBD1. The CDR3 consists of 14 residues. The germline V gene encodes CDR1 SGHVS and CDR2 FQNEAQ. V trimming: 5 bases; J trimming: 3 bases; junction bases outside the gene matches: 4. The CDR3 protein is CASSIQGAHYGYTF. CDR3 coding DNA: TGTGCCAGCAGCATACAGGGGGCGCACTATGGCTACACCTTC.

The CDR3 region is CASSQSSGEPVGSPLHF. The CDR3 region has the DNA TGCGCCAGCAGTCAATCCTCCGGAGAGCCCGTGGGTTCACCCCTCCACTTT. This chain connects TRBV23-1 to TRBJ1-6; D not certain. TRBV23-1 is placed among ORFs of uncertain function. V lost 0 bases, J lost 9 bases, and 18 bases lay in between. The CDR3 totals 17 residues.

In this sample, this clone turned up once. V usage is TRBV28 and J usage is TRBJ2-1; TRBD1 aligns across 8 bases. J lost 1 base, V lost 7 bases, and 9 bases had no gene match. CDR1 MDHEN and CDR2 SYDVKM come from the germline V gene. This CDR3 contains 16 residues. The CDR3 protein is CASTLGGQASYNEQFF. CDR3 nucleotides: TGTGCCAGCACTCTAGGGGGACAGGCATCCTACAATGAGCAGTTCTTC.

This chain uses TRBV5-4 with TRBJ1-6; D not certain. The V end was cut by 1 base, the J end by 10 bases, with 9 bases between. From germline, CDR1 is SGHNT and CDR2 YYREEE (reference sequence). The CDR3 extends over 13 amino acids. In nucleotides, the CDR3 is TGTGCCAGCAGCTTGAGGGAGAGGTCACCCCTCCACTTT. Translation: CASSLRERSPLHF.

The chain combines TRBV4-2 with TRBJ2-1, with D tentatively TRBD1 (6 bases). CDR1 is LGHNA, CDR2 YNFKEQ, per germline. V dropped 0 bases and J dropped 7 bases, with 16 bases sitting between them. The CDR3 sequence is 16 residues long. Here the CDR3 DNA reads TGTGCCAGCAGCCAAGACCCGGGGCCCCAGGGGAATGAGCAGTTCTTC. This translates into CASSQDPGPQGNEQFF.

This clone was seen a handful of times. The rearrangement links TRBV5-1 to TRBJ2-2, with 8 bases matching TRBD2. Germline lookup yields CDR1 SGHRS and CDR2 YFSETQ. This CDR3 has 17 residues. Germline trimming cut 1 base from V and 2 bases from J; bases unmatched to any gene: 7. CDR3 region: CASSLQVGGVNTGELFF. The CDR3 coding sequence is TGCGCCAGCAGCTTGCAGGTCGGGGGGGTAAACACCGGGGAGCTGTTTTTT.

The chain couples TRBV24-1 to TRBJ2-5; 13 bases fit TRBD2. Germline CDR1 and CDR2: KGHDR and SFDVKD. J was trimmed by 3 bases and V by 9 bases; bases with no gene match: 3. There are 14 residues in the CDR3. In nucleotides, the CDR3 is TGTGCCACCGGAACTAGCGGGGGGGAAGAGACCCAGTACTTC. This translates into CATGTSGGEETQYF.

The CDR3 here is CASSLGQAGTDTQYF. Here the CDR3 DNA reads TGTGCCAGCAGTTTAGGACAGGCGGGCACAGATACGCAGTATTTT. The chain links TRBV6-6 to TRBJ2-3, with 7 bases matching TRBD1. Trimming at V came to 4 bases and at J to 1 base, leaving 5 bases not matched to a gene. The CDR3 contains 15 residues. Germline assignment: CDR1 MNHNY and CDR2 SVGAGI (reference sequence).

The table lists this clone with a few counts. This sequence joins TRBV19 and TRBJ1-1, with 9 nucleotides matching TRBD1. Losses at the gene ends were 9 bases for V and 2 bases for J; bases not matched to a gene: 10. The CDR3 length is 15 residues. Germline V lookup: CDR1 LNHDA, CDR2 SQIVND (reference sequence). In DNA form, the CDR3 reads TGTGCCAGCGTCCCGGGACAGGGAACAAACACTGAAGCTTTCTTT. Its translation: CASVPGQGTNTEAFF.

This sequence joins TRBV15 and TRBJ1-4, with no clear D. The CDR3 contains 13 residues. V was shortened by 7 bases and J by 0 bases, with 6 bases between the two germline ends. Germline V gene data show CDR1 as LNHNV and CDR2 as YYDKDF (reference sequence). CDR3 sequence (DNA): TGTGCCACCACCGGGACAACTAATGAAAAACTGTTTTTT. This translates into CATTGTTNEKLFF.